A single sample is the source of the 17 T cell receptor beta chains below, sequenced in a study of cytomegalovirus exposure and HLA in healthy donors. This PCR relied on a set of 60 Vbeta primers and 13 Jbeta primers. The protocol was immunoSEQ multiplex PCR, while the TCRdb copy is restricted to in-frame clones and leaves out a portion. The listing records about 140,000 clones. Material: PBMCs. These receptors all come from a woman between 18 and 30 years old in good health and CMV-seronegative.

V and J are TRBV7-9 and TRBJ1-4; D is uncertain. This CDR3 is 15 amino acids long. CDR1 is SEHNR and CDR2 is FQNEAQ in the germline V gene (reference sequence). Trimming took off 5 bases at V and 7 bases at J, with 17 bases between the two ends. DNA of the CDR3: TGTGCCAGCAGCCGATCGGTGGGAGGCGGTGAAAAACTGTTTTTT. Protein product: CASSRSVGGGEKLFF.

The chain has TRBV27 and TRBJ2-1, with a weak D call TRBD2 (6 bases). Germline lookup yields CDR1 MNHEY and CDR2 SMNVEV (reference sequence). The CDR3 sequence is 16 residues long. V gave up 8 bases and J gave up 3 bases, with 20 bases separating them. This CDR3 is CASHLFGGSGYNEQFF. The CDR3 region has the DNA TGTGCCAGCCACCTTTTCGGGGGTAGCGGCTACAATGAGCAGTTCTTC.

This chain uses TRBV11-3 with TRBJ2-1; tentatively, D is TRBD1 (6 bases). The germline V gene has CDR1 SGHNT and CDR2 YENEEA. The CDR3 has 14 residues. Trimming cost V 3 bases and J 5 bases, with 11 bases left between them. The CDR3 is CASSLSGAHNEQFF. CDR3 DNA sequence: TGTGCCAGCAGCTTGTCAGGGGCCCACAATGAGCAGTTCTTC.

The chain combines TRBV6-5 with TRBJ2-7, with TRBD1 matching 10 bases. Trimming cost V 2 bases and J 3 bases; bases outside gene matches: 7. CDR1 MNHEY and CDR2 SVGAGI come from the germline V gene. This CDR3 spans 16 amino acids. CDR3 sequence (DNA): TGTGCCAGCAGTTACAGCGGGACAGGGGCTTACTACGAGCAGTACTTC. It is translated as CASSYSGTGAYYEQYF.

This chain connects TRBV5-5 to TRBJ2-5; 10 nucleotides match TRBD2. Germline CDR1 and CDR2: SGHKS and YYEKEE (reference sequence). Trimming removed 7 bases from V and 5 bases from J; junction bases left unmatched: 8. The CDR3 totals 14 residues. This CDR3 reads CASGGLALRETQYF. CDR3 DNA sequence: TGTGCCAGCGGGGGACTAGCGCTGCGGGAGACCCAGTACTTC.

J is TRBJ2-2 and V is TRBV2, with D tentatively TRBD2 (6 bases). The germline V and J ends were trimmed by 6 bases and 5 bases, with 16 bases remaining between them. The CDR3 is made up of 15 amino acids. The germline CDR1 and CDR2 sequences are SNHLY and FYNNEI. The CDR3 spells CASRGLRGRTGELFF. The CDR3 coding sequence is TGTGCCAGCAGAGGGCTGCGGGGTAGAACCGGGGAGCTGTTTTTT.

The V and J genes are TRBV19 and TRBJ2-5; D is unresolved. The tail of the sequence fits TRBJ2-7 better, so the J call may be wrong. In germline, CDR1 is LNHDA, CDR2 SQIVND (reference sequence). The CDR3 spans 13 residues. CDR3 in DNA: TGTGCCAGTAGTTATGACTCGGCCTACGAGCAGTACTTC. Translating gives CASSYDSAYEQYF.

V gene TRBV30 combines with J gene TRBJ1-1, with D uncertain. The CDR3 length is 12 residues. V was clipped by 0 bases and J by 8 bases, with 10 bases between them. Germline CDR1 and CDR2: GTSNPN and SVGIG (reference sequence). DNA for the CDR3: TGTGCCTGGAGTGTGGGTACAGAAGAAGCTTTCTTT. Its translation: CAWSVGTEEAFF.

V usage is TRBV30 and J usage is TRBJ2-3; TRBD1 matches 7 bases. Looked up from germline, CDR1 is GTSNPN and CDR2 is SVGIG (reference sequence). This CDR3 contains 14 residues. V gave up 3 bases and J gave up 0 bases; unmatched junction bases: 3. The CDR3: CAWSGQVSTDTQYF. CDR3 DNA: TGTGCCTGGAGCGGACAGGTCAGCACAGATACGCAGTATTTT.

The V gene is TRBV27, the J gene TRBJ2-5, with D tentatively TRBD2 (5 bases). Trimming took off 5 bases at V and 5 bases at J, with 9 bases between the two ends. Germline values: CDR1 MNHEY, CDR2 SMNVEV (reference sequence). This CDR3 contains 12 residues. CDR3 bases: TGTGCCAGCAGTCCGCGAGGGGAGACCCAGTACTTC. It yields the protein CASSPRGETQYF.

The chain employs TRBV28 and TRBJ2-2; 8 positions agree with TRBD2. Trimming cost V 7 bases and J 3 bases; bases outside gene matches: 7. The CDR3 loop spans 15 amino acids. Germline V gene lookup returns CDR1 MDHEN and CDR2 SYDVKM. Here the CDR3 DNA reads TGTGCCAGCACCCGGACTAGCTCCTACACCGGGGAGCTGTTTTTT. Amino acids: CASTRTSSYTGELFF.

This rearrangement joins TRBV28 to TRBJ1-5, with 9 positions matching TRBD1. The CDR3 extends over 16 amino acids. Unmatched junction bases numbered 7, after V lost 4 bases and J lost 3 bases. The germline V gene encodes CDR1 MDHEN and CDR2 SYDVKM. The CDR3 loop reads CASSSTGGGPNQPQHF. The CDR3 nucleotides are TGTGCCAGCAGTTCAACAGGGGGCGGCCCCAATCAGCCCCAGCATTTT.

The chain combines TRBV5-4 with TRBJ1-4, with D uncertain. CDR3 length equals 14 residues. V was pared by 2 bases and J by 5 bases, with 10 bases between. Germline-derived CDR1 and CDR2 are SGHNT and YYREEE (reference sequence). The DNA of the CDR3 is TGTGCCAGCAGCTTCGGGTTGCAGAATGAAAAACTGTTTTTT. Its protein product is CASSFGLQNEKLFF. The variable domain in full, completed from reference TRBV5-4 and TRBJ1-4, reads ETGVTQSPTHLIKTRGQQVTLRCSSQSGHNTVSWYQQALGQGPQFIFQYYREEENGRGNFPPRFSGLQFPNYSSELNVNALELDDSALYLCASSFGLQNEKLFFGSGTQLSVL.

The rearrangement joins TRBV30 to TRBJ1-1; 8 positions agree with TRBD1. The CDR3 consists of 13 residues. CDR1 is GTSNPN, CDR2 SVGIG, per germline (reference sequence). V was clipped by 0 bases and J by 4 bases; unmatched bases: 1. The CDR3 is CAWSVQGVTEAFF. The CDR3 DNA is TGTGCCTGGAGTGTACAGGGGGTCACTGAAGCTTTCTTT.

J is TRBJ1-5 and V is TRBV4-1; no clear D. With 0 bases removed from V and 2 bases from J, the gap between germline ends came to 8 bases. Germline loops: CDR1 MGHRA, CDR2 YSYEKL. The CDR3 extends over 15 amino acids. The CDR3 sequence is CASSQESGGNQPQHF. The CDR3 DNA reads as TGCGCCAGCAGCCAAGAAAGCGGGGGCAATCAGCCCCAGCATTTT.

The chain is built from TRBV9 and TRBJ2-5; 9 bases match TRBD1. Trimming removed 1 base from V and 5 bases from J; junction bases left unmatched: 15. The CDR3 contains 18 residues. Per germline, CDR1 SGDLS and CDR2 YYNGEE. CDR3: CASSVSPGGQGILETQYF. The CDR3 nucleotides are TGTGCCAGCAGCGTATCCCCTGGGGGACAGGGAATTTTGGAGACCCAGTACTTC.

The rearrangement uses TRBV5-1 and TRBJ2-7; tentatively, D is TRBD1 (6 bases). The CDR3 is made up of 18 amino acids. The germline V and J ends were trimmed by 3 bases and 0 bases, with 22 bases remaining between them. CDR1 SGHRS and CDR2 YFSETQ come from the germline V gene. The CDR3 region has the DNA TGCGCCAGCAGCTATCATCCCGGTGGGGACATCGGCTCCTACGAGCAGTACTTC. It encodes CASSYHPGGDIGSYEQYF.